The T cell receptor (beta chain) under discussion was sequenced for a study of blood T cell repertoires in COVID-19. Study information: PBMCs, B-cell-depleted T cells, or T cells were the source of the cDNA or gDNA that made up the material.

CDR1 and CDR2 from the germline V gene are GTSNPN and SVGIG (reference sequence). With V trimmed by 4 bases and J by 2 bases, 7 bases remained unmatched. CDR3 length: 14 residues. Seattle patients were enrolled during active infection and followed longitudinally. Per the study methods: Amplification with reference gene primers provided the estimates of nucleated cell counts. The assay was immunoSEQ multiplex PCR, and TCRdb's table has in-frame clones only and misses some. Clone size and the V and J calls come from that table; the DNA yielded D and trimming. In the table there are under 250,000 clones, 70% to 90% of which are singletons.

The sequencing sample was made of peripheral blood. V is TRBV30 and J is TRBJ1-2; 7 nucleotides match TRBD1. The receptor's source is a man aged 45-65 years with COVID-19, enrolled during active disease. Here the CDR3 reads CAWIKKQGNYGYTF. The CDR3, as DNA: TGTGCCTGGATTAAAAAACAGGGGAACTATGGCTACACCTTC.